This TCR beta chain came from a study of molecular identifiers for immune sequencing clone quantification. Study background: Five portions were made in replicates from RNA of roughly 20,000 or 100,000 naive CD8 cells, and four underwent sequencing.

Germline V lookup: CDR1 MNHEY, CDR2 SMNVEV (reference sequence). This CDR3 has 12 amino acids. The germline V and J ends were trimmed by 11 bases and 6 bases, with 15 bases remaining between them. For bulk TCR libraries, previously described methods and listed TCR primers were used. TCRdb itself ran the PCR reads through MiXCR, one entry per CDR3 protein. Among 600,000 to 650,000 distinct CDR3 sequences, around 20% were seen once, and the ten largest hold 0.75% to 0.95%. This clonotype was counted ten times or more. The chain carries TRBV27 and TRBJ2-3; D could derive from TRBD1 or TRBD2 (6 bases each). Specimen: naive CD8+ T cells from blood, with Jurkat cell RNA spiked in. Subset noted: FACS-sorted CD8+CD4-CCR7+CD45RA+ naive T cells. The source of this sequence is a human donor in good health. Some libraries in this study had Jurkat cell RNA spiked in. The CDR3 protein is CAAGFQGDTQYF. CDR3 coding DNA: TGTGCCGCGGGGTTCCAGGGGGATACGCAGTATTTT.